A single sample is the source of the 25 T cell receptor beta chains below, sequenced in a study of control samples from healthy donors and cancer patients. The data were produced by immunoSEQ multiplex PCR, yet TCRdb's version contains in-frame clones alone and is incomplete. The data show over 50,000 clones, 95% to 96% seen once. Sequenced sample: blood. The receptor set was obtained from a woman between 18 and 30 years old in good health.

The chain has TRBV7-9 and TRBJ1-1, with 9 bases that match TRBD1. With 4 bases clipped from V and 1 base from J, the junction kept 4 bases outside the gene matches. Germline V lookup: CDR1 SEHNR, CDR2 FQNEAQ (reference sequence). The CDR3 is made up of 15 amino acids. The CDR3 region has the DNA TGTGCCAGCAGCTCCCGGGACAGGGCGAACACTGAAGCTTTCTTT. This sequence encodes CASSSRDRANTEAFF.

Here the CDR3 DNA reads TGTGCCAGCAGCTTCGACTATAGCTCCTACAATGAGCAGTTCTTC. Encoded protein: CASSFDYSSYNEQFF. This chain links TRBV7-2 with TRBJ2-1, with D possibly matching TRBD2 (5 bases). V was clipped by 3 bases and J by 0 bases, with 9 bases between them. This CDR3 comprises 15 residues. The V gene's germline CDR1 is SGHTA and CDR2 FQGNSA.

The chain combines TRBV27 with TRBJ2-5, with TRBD2 matching 10 bases. The CDR3 sequence is 15 residues long. CDR1 and CDR2 (germline): MNHEY, SMNVEV (reference sequence). The V and J ends lost 2 bases and 9 bases, in that order; junction bases with no gene match: 9. The CDR3 DNA sequence: TGTGCCAGCAGTTTAAAGGCTAGCGGGGGACCCCCCCAGTACTTC. This sequence encodes CASSLKASGGPPQYF.

The chain has TRBV15 and TRBJ1-1; D remains ambiguous. Deletions cut 0 bases from V and 7 bases from J, with 6 bases between. Germline loops: CDR1 LNHNV, CDR2 YYDKDF (reference sequence). This CDR3 contains 12 residues. CDR3 in DNA: TGTGCCACCAGCAGAGATCGATTTGAAGCTTTCTTT. As protein: CATSRDRFEAFF.

The chain links TRBV9 to TRBJ2-7; no clear D. Germline assignment: CDR1 SGDLS and CDR2 YYNGEE. Between the trimmed V and J ends, which lost 3 bases and 1 base, there was a span of 5 bases. The CDR3 contains 12 residues. CDR3 amino acids: CASSDESYEQYF. CDR3 bases: TGTGCCAGCAGCGACGAGTCCTACGAGCAGTACTTC.

The chain recombines TRBV12-3 or TRBV12-4 with TRBJ1-5; D remains unclear. The CDR3 runs 13 residues. V was clipped by 7 bases and J by 7 bases, with 14 bases between them. CDR3 coding DNA: TGTGCCAGCACCACTCAATTCGGCCAGCCCCAGCATTTT. It encodes CASTTQFGQPQHF.

The rearrangement links TRBV6-2 or TRBV6-3 to TRBJ2-7; 10 positions agree with TRBD2. This CDR3 is 15 amino acids long. Germline CDR1 is MNHEY and CDR2 is SVGEGT. Losses at the gene ends were 2 bases for V and 2 bases for J; bases not matched to a gene: 3. CDR3 amino acids: CASSYGSGGAYEQYF. The CDR3 nucleotides read TGTGCCAGCAGTTACGGGAGCGGGGGGGCCTACGAGCAGTACTTC.

The chain uses TRBV6-5 and TRBJ2-7, with D possibly TRBD2 on 7 matching bases. CDR3 length equals 13 residues. CDR1 is MNHEY, CDR2 SVGAGI, per germline. V lost 8 bases and J lost 5, with 16 bases in between. The CDR3: CASVRGGSNEQYF. The DNA for the CDR3 is TGTGCCAGCGTAAGGGGGGGCAGCAACGAGCAGTACTTC.

The CDR3 reads CSLRDRGGGYTF. Here the CDR3 DNA reads TGCAGCTTACGGGACAGGGGTGGTGGCTACACCTTC. The chain is built from TRBV29-1 and TRBJ1-2, with TRBD1 matching over 10 bases. The CDR3 totals 12 residues. Germline CDR1 is SQVTM and CDR2 is ANQGSEA. The trim removed 8 bases at V and 7 bases at J, leaving 7 bases unmatched.

V gene TRBV11-2 combines with J gene TRBJ2-1; D possibly corresponds to TRBD2 (5 bases). The CDR3 runs to 12 residues. V lost 5 bases and J lost 8, with 10 bases in between. Germline CDR1 and CDR2: SGHAT and FQNNGV. The CDR3 DNA sequence: TGTGCCAGCAGCCCCGAGGGTTATGAGCAGTTCTTC. It encodes CASSPEGYEQFF.

The V gene is TRBV4-1, the J gene TRBJ1-2; 10 nucleotides agree with TRBD1. Unmatched junction bases numbered 5, after V lost 3 bases and J lost 4 bases. The CDR3 consists of 15 residues. Germline V lookup: CDR1 MGHRA, CDR2 YSYEKL. The CDR3 DNA is TGCGCCAGCAGCCACCGGGACAGGGGAACCTATGGCTACACCTTC. Its protein is CASSHRDRGTYGYTF.

The genes are TRBV7-2 and TRBJ1-2; D is possibly TRBD1 (5 bases). The ends were cut back, 7 bases at V and 4 bases at J, with 16 bases in the middle. CDR1 is SGHTA, CDR2 FQGNSA, per germline. The CDR3 has 14 residues. CDR3 sequence reads: CASTLSTVSYGYTF. In nucleotides, the CDR3 is TGTGCCAGCACACTATCGACAGTCTCCTATGGCTACACCTTC.

This chain joins TRBV5-1 and TRBJ1-1, with D tentatively TRBD1 (6 bases). V was shortened by 1 base and J by 6 bases, with 10 bases between the two germline ends. Germline values: CDR1 SGHRS, CDR2 YFSETQ. The CDR3 spans 13 residues. The CDR3 sequence: CASSLWGAAEAFF. Here the CDR3 DNA reads TGCGCCAGCAGCTTGTGGGGGGCCGCTGAAGCTTTCTTT.

The chain is built from TRBV13 and TRBJ2-3; 8 bases align to TRBD1. The CDR3 runs 14 residues. Per the germline V gene, CDR1 is PRHDT and CDR2 is FYEKMQ (reference sequence). V lost 5 bases, J lost 0 bases, and 1 base stayed unmatched. The CDR3 coding sequence is TGTGCCAGCAGCCGGGACAGGAGCACAGATACGCAGTATTTT. Its protein is CASSRDRSTDTQYF.

The chain joins TRBV18 to TRBJ1-2; tentatively, D is TRBD1 (6 bases). V lost 0 bases, J lost 7 bases, and 12 bases lay in between. Germline V gene sequence: CDR1 KGHSH, CDR2 LQKENI. CDR3 length: 14 residues. The CDR3 spells CASSPPGGGTGYTF. CDR3 DNA: TGTGCCAGCTCACCACCCGGAGGGGGAACTGGCTACACCTTC.

The chain carries TRBV12-3 or TRBV12-4 and TRBJ2-2; possibly TRBD2 for D (6 bases). The CDR3 runs to 13 residues. Trimming left V 3 bases short and J 6 bases short, with 8 bases between. The CDR3, as DNA: TGTGCCAGCAGTTTGTCGGGGGCCGGGGAGCTGTTTTTT. Encoded protein: CASSLSGAGELFF.

V and J are TRBV11-2 and TRBJ1-3, with 7 bases identical to TRBD1. The CDR3 spans 14 residues. V was pared by 4 bases and J by 4 bases, with 4 bases of the junction left unmatched. The germline gives CDR1 SGHAT, CDR2 FQNNGV. CDR3 residues: CASSSPGQGNTIYF. The CDR3 DNA is TGTGCCAGCAGCTCCCCGGGACAGGGAAACACCATATATTTT.

The chain uses TRBV4-1 and TRBJ1-1; a possible D gene is TRBD1 (5 bases). V lost 1 base, J lost 1 base, and 10 bases lay in between. The germline gives CDR1 MGHRA, CDR2 YSYEKL. The CDR3 is 15 residues long. The CDR3 reads CASSQVDRTNTEAFF. The CDR3 DNA is TGCGCCAGCAGCCAAGTCGACAGAACGAACACTGAAGCTTTCTTT.

The chain recombines TRBV6-2 or TRBV6-3 with TRBJ2-1; 13 positions agree with TRBD2. With 2 bases clipped from V and 9 bases from J, the junction kept 7 bases outside the gene matches. From germline, CDR1 is MNHEY and CDR2 SVGEGT. The CDR3 spans 16 residues. CDR3 amino acids: CASSYETSGGRVEQFF. The CDR3 DNA follows: TGTGCCAGCAGTTACGAGACTAGCGGGGGGCGGGTTGAGCAGTTCTTC.

This rearrangement joins TRBV18 to TRBJ2-7; TRBD1 is a possible D gene (6 bases). The CDR3 loop spans 16 amino acids. Trimming left V 3 bases short and J 2 bases short, with 17 bases between. CDR1 is KGHSH, CDR2 LQKENI, per germline. The CDR3 DNA reads as TGTGCCAGCTCACCGTGGACAGTAACTTCCCCCTACGAGCAGTACTTC. The encoded protein is CASSPWTVTSPYEQYF.

This sequence joins TRBV28 and TRBJ2-7; 9 nucleotides agree with TRBD2. The CDR3 is 14 amino acids. The V segment lost 3 bases and the J segment 6 bases; nucleotides outside the gene matches: 6. Germline loops: CDR1 MDHEN, CDR2 SYDVKM. The CDR3 protein is CASSFQGGGAEQYF. Written as DNA, the CDR3 is TGTGCCAGCAGTTTTCAGGGCGGGGGGGCCGAGCAGTACTTC.

The CDR3 spells CAWARNTEAFF. CDR3 in DNA: TGTGCCTGGGCCCGTAACACTGAAGCTTTCTTT. This chain joins TRBV30 and TRBJ1-1; no definite D call. Deletions cut 5 bases from V and 2 bases from J, with 6 bases between. The germline V gene has CDR1 GTSNPN and CDR2 SVGIG (reference sequence). This CDR3 has 11 amino acids. Full variable domain (rest looked up from reference TRBV30 and TRBJ1-1): SQTIHQWPATLVQPVGSPLSLECTVEGTSNPNLYWYRQAAGRGLQLLFYSVGIGQISSEVPQNLSASRPQDRQFILSSKKLLLSDSGFYLCAWARNTEAFFGQGTRLTVV.

CDR3 protein: CASSPISSTDTQYF. The CDR3 coding sequence is TGTGCCAGCAGCCCGATCAGTAGCACAGATACGCAGTATTTT. The chain uses TRBV14 and TRBJ2-3; D remains unclear. Germline CDR1 SGHDN, CDR2 FVKESK. The CDR3 covers 14 residues. Trimming shortened V by 4 bases and J by 0 bases, and 8 bases separated the two germline ends.

The rearrangement links TRBV19 to TRBJ1-2; TRBD1 matches 12 bases. Germline CDR1 LNHDA, CDR2 SQIVND (reference sequence). This CDR3 has 16 residues. The junction had 10 bases not matched to a gene; V was cut back by 4 bases and J by 7 bases. In DNA, the CDR3 is TGTGCCAGTAGTAGGGGACAGGGGGCCCGGAAGAGTGGCTACACCTTC. Translation gives CASSRGQGARKSGYTF.

The chain combines TRBV29-1 with TRBJ2-7, with D uncertain. This CDR3 is built from 11 residues. Germline CDR1 reads SQVTM; CDR2 reads ANQGSEA. Between the trimmed V and J ends, which lost 6 bases and 1 base, there was a span of 7 bases. CDR3 region: CSVGLSYEQYF. Written as DNA, the CDR3 is TGCAGCGTGGGGTTATCCTACGAGCAGTACTTC.